This TCR beta chain was sequenced for a study of identical twins. Study outcomes and limitations: The study found that models underestimated out-of-frame TCR alpha sharing in monozygotic twins. These conclusions were based on statistical analysis (cross-sectional, not following the same donors).

A word on this clonotype: Its specificity is not known.

Unique molecular identifiers were present on cDNA, and template switching added a universal primer site. TCRdb redid the calling of the 5' RACE reads with MiXCR, one entry per CDR3 protein. The data show a few hundred thousand distinct CDR3 sequences, approximately 17% seen once. All donors were healthy Caucasians. This sequence was found in a man aged 50-60 years in good health. Source material: naive T cells sorted from blood.

CDR3 bases: TGTGCCAGCAGCCAAGATCGGGGGACTGAAGCTTTCTTT. This translates into CASSQDRGTEAFF. The V call is TRBV4-2, the J call TRBJ1-1, with a weak D call TRBD1 (5 bases). Germline-derived CDR1 and CDR2 are LGHNA and YNFKEQ. The CDR3 has 13 residues. V was pared by 0 bases and J by 5 bases, with 7 bases between.